A single sample gave rise to the 29 T cell receptor beta chains below, sequenced in a study of T cell changes during pregnancy in multiple sclerosis. Here immunoSEQ multiplex PCR was the method, and the copy in TCRdb shows in-frame clones only, minus some. The sample holds roughly 50,000 clones, approximately 90% seen once. The sequencing used CD8+ T cells from peripheral blood mononuclear cells, collected in the second trimester of pregnancy. Receptors originate from a female donor with multiple sclerosis, enrolled in a pregnancy study.

The chain employs TRBV18 and TRBJ1-1; a weak D match, TRBD1 (5 bases). The germline V gene has CDR1 KGHSH and CDR2 LQKENI. The CDR3 extends over 16 amino acids. Trimming stripped 5 bases from V and 2 bases from J, with 18 bases between. The CDR3 DNA follows: TGTGCCAGCTCATCAGCGGGGGAACGAGGAAACACTGAAGCTTTCTTT. It encodes CASSSAGERGNTEAFF.

V is TRBV19 and J is TRBJ1-1, with 8 bases that match TRBD1. The V segment lost 2 bases and the J segment 1 base; nucleotides outside the gene matches: 0. This CDR3 spans 14 amino acids. The germline gives CDR1 LNHDA, CDR2 SQIVND (reference sequence). The CDR3 sequence is CASSIQGANTEAFF. The CDR3 nucleotides are TGTGCCAGTAGTATACAGGGGGCGAACACTGAAGCTTTCTTT.

CDR3 DNA: TGTGCCACCAGCAGCTACAGACTAGGAGGAAAAGAGACCCAGTACTTC. Translating it yields CATSSYRLGGKETQYF. The chain recombines TRBV15 with TRBJ2-5; D is perhaps TRBD2 (6 bases). The germline gives CDR1 LNHNV, CDR2 YYDKDF (reference sequence). Trimming stripped 3 bases from V and 3 bases from J, with 17 bases between. This CDR3 is 16 amino acids long.

The V and J genes are TRBV11-2 and TRBJ2-3; no reliable D call. The CDR3 runs to 13 residues. Germline V gives CDR1 SGHAT, CDR2 FQNNGV. Trimming removed 0 bases at V and 4 bases at J, with 5 bases between. CDR3 residues: CASSLDPADTQYF. Written as DNA, the CDR3 is TGTGCCAGCAGCTTAGATCCGGCAGATACGCAGTATTTT.

The chain links TRBV13 to TRBJ1-6, with D maybe TRBD1 (5 bases). Germline CDR1 is PRHDT and CDR2 is FYEKMQ (reference sequence). This CDR3 is built from 14 residues. V was trimmed by 4 bases and J by 10 bases, leaving 14 bases between them. CDR3 nucleotide sequence: TGTGCCAGCAGCTGGGTCCAGGGCGGATCACCCCTCCACTTT. Translated, it gives CASSWVQGGSPLHF.

The chain employs TRBV19 and TRBJ1-3; 9 bases fit TRBD1. The CDR3 is made up of 16 amino acids. V dropped 6 bases and J dropped 4; count of bases not matched to a gene: 10. Germline CDR1 LNHDA, CDR2 SQIVND (reference sequence). The CDR3 reads CASRDHNRGRGNTIYF. For the CDR3, the DNA is TGTGCCAGTAGGGACCACAACAGGGGGCGAGGAAACACCATATATTTT.

The chain combines TRBV5-6 with TRBJ1-1; 12 bases line up with TRBD1. V was clipped by 2 bases and J by 0 bases; unmatched bases: 2. Germline values: CDR1 SGHDT, CDR2 YYEEEE. This CDR3 is 16 amino acids long. The CDR3 sequence: CASSLGTGGLNTEAFF. The CDR3, as DNA: TGTGCCAGCAGCTTAGGGACAGGGGGCTTGAACACTGAAGCTTTCTTT.

The J gene is TRBJ1-1, the V gene TRBV7-8; D gene ambiguous. This CDR3 spans 14 amino acids. V was clipped by 5 bases and J by 3 bases, with 13 bases between them. Germline CDR1 and CDR2: SGHVS and FQNEAQ. CDR3 DNA sequence: TGTGCCAGCAGCGAAAAACAGTGGGACACTGAAGCTTTCTTT. It specifies CASSEKQWDTEAFF. Variable domain in full (rest from reference TRBV7-8 and TRBJ1-1): GAGVSQSPRYKVAKRGQDVALRCDPISGHVSLFWYQQALGQGPEFLTYFQNEAQLDKSGLPSDRFFAERPEGSVSTLKIQRTQQEDSAVYLCASSEKQWDTEAFFGQGTRLTVV.

The CDR3 DNA is TGCGCCAGCAGCCAAGATTCGATAGGGGCCACTGAAGCTTTCTTT. Its translation: CASSQDSIGATEAFF. J is TRBJ1-1 and V is TRBV4-1; tentative D call: TRBD1 (5 bases). The CDR3 is made up of 15 amino acids. V lost 0 bases, J lost 4 bases, and 12 bases lay in between. Per germline, CDR1 MGHRA and CDR2 YSYEKL.

This chain uses TRBV19 with TRBJ1-5; D not certain. The CDR3 length is 19 residues. The V end lost 7 bases, the J end lost 1 base, and 26 bases lay between the germline ends. Per germline, CDR1 LNHDA and CDR2 SQIVND (reference sequence). CDR3 protein: CASNIGGMGSRSSNQPQHF. DNA for the CDR3: TGTGCCAGTAATATTGGTGGTATGGGGAGCCGGTCCAGCAATCAGCCCCAGCATTTT.

The chain uses TRBV6-5 and TRBJ2-7; D is unclear. This CDR3 is built from 14 residues. The V gene's germline CDR1 is MNHEY and CDR2 SVGAGI. Between the trimmed V and J ends, which lost 0 bases and 4 bases, there was a span of 10 bases. The CDR3 reads CASSYSGERYEQYF. The CDR3 DNA sequence: TGTGCCAGCAGTTACTCCGGAGAACGTTACGAGCAGTACTTC.

This rearrangement joins TRBV5-6 to TRBJ2-1, with unresolved D. CDR1 and CDR2 from the germline V gene are SGHDT and YYEEEE. Trimming took 0 bases from V and 8 from J, leaving 6 bases between them. This CDR3 has 12 residues. The CDR3 sequence is CASSLALDEQFF. Here the CDR3 DNA reads TGTGCCAGCAGCTTGGCTTTAGATGAGCAGTTCTTC.

The rearrangement uses TRBV6-5 and TRBJ2-1, with TRBD1 identical over 7 bases. The V gene end was trimmed by 2 bases and the J gene end by 8 bases; junction bases not matched to a gene: 9. Germline CDR1 and CDR2: MNHEY and SVGAGI. CDR3 length: 15 amino acids. The CDR3 DNA sequence: TGTGCCAGCAGTTACAATCAGGGGGATTGGGATGAGCAGTTCTTC. Its protein product is CASSYNQGDWDEQFF.

CDR3 bases: TGTGCCAGCAGCTCTAGCTGGCCGGGCGGGGAGCTGTTTTTT. Its protein is CASSSSWPGGELFF. The chain carries TRBV7-3 and TRBJ2-2, with D maybe TRBD2 (5 bases). The V end was cut by 4 bases, the J end by 7 bases, with 13 bases between. The length of the CDR3 is 14 residues. CDR1 and CDR2 (germline): SGHTA, FQGTGA. The complete variable domain, with remaining parts taken from reference TRBV7-3 and TRBJ2-2, reads GAGVSQTPSNKVTEKGKYVELRCDPISGHTALYWYRQSLGQGPEFLIYFQGTGAADDSGLPNDRFFAVRPEGSVSTLKIQRTERGDSAVYLCASSSSWPGGELFFGEGSRLTVL.

The V call is TRBV7-3, the J call TRBJ1-1; D is possibly TRBD1 (5 bases). The V gene's germline CDR1 is SGHTA and CDR2 FQGTGA. The V and J ends lost 5 bases and 3 bases respectively, with 10 bases between them. The CDR3 length is 13 residues. The CDR3 loop reads CASSMGGYTEAFF. The CDR3 region has the DNA TGTGCCAGCAGCATGGGGGGATACACTGAAGCTTTCTTT.

CDR3 nucleotides: TGCGCCAGCAGCCAAGGACAGGGGGCCTACGAGCAGTACTTC. Its translation is CASSQGQGAYEQYF. The V call is TRBV4-1, the J call TRBJ2-7; TRBD1 agrees at 9 bases. The V gene end was trimmed by 1 base and the J gene end by 2 bases; junction bases not matched to a gene: 0. CDR3 length: 14 residues. Germline V gene data show CDR1 as MGHRA and CDR2 as YSYEKL.

The chain joins TRBV4-2 to TRBJ2-7, with D maybe TRBD2 (7 bases). There are 17 residues in the CDR3. V lost 3 bases, J lost 3 bases, and 21 bases lay in between. Germline V gene sequence: CDR1 LGHNA, CDR2 YNFKEQ. The CDR3: CASSHLLGGGGFYEQYF. CDR3 nucleotide sequence: TGTGCCAGCAGCCACCTCCTGGGGGGCGGGGGATTCTACGAGCAGTACTTC.

The chain has TRBV7-9 and TRBJ1-4, with D possibly TRBD1 on 5 matching bases. Germline CDR1 is SEHNR and CDR2 is FQNEAQ (reference sequence). The V and J ends lost 2 bases and 5 bases respectively, with 12 bases between them. The CDR3 is made up of 15 amino acids. CDR3 residues: CASSLPNRQNEKLFF. DNA of the CDR3: TGTGCCAGCAGCTTACCAAATCGACAGAATGAAAAACTGTTTTTT.

This clone appeared a few times. The V call is TRBV6-5, the J call TRBJ2-5, with D tentatively TRBD2 (7 bases). This CDR3 is built from 14 residues. Germline-derived CDR1 and CDR2 are MNHEY and SVGAGI. V shed 6 bases and J shed 5 bases, with 16 bases lying between them. CDR3 residues: CASRDGGRAETQYF. CDR3 nucleotide sequence: TGTGCCAGCAGGGACGGGGGGCGTGCGGAGACCCAGTACTTC.

The chain combines TRBV4-1 with TRBJ1-2; D gene unclear. Trimming pared 0 bases from V and 7 bases from J, leaving 12 bases between. CDR1 is MGHRA, CDR2 YSYEKL, per germline. This CDR3 contains 14 residues. The CDR3 here is CASSQDPGARGYTF. The CDR3, as DNA: TGCGCCAGCAGCCAAGATCCGGGAGCTCGTGGCTACACCTTC.

This chain uses TRBV11-2 with TRBJ2-7; possible D gene TRBD1, 10 bases. Germline V lookup: CDR1 SGHAT, CDR2 FQNNGV. This CDR3 spans 15 amino acids. V was shortened by 4 bases and J by 4 bases, with 17 bases between the two germline ends. DNA for the CDR3: TGTGCCAGCAGCTCTAGCGGGACAGGGGCTTACGAGCAGTACTTC. This codes for CASSSSGTGAYEQYF.

The chain links TRBV6-5 to TRBJ2-4; D unclear. V was pared by 0 bases and J by 5 bases, with 8 bases between. This CDR3 is 14 amino acids long. CDR1 is MNHEY, CDR2 SVGAGI, per germline. The CDR3 protein is CASSYSSSQNIQYF. The CDR3 nucleotides are TGTGCCAGCAGTTACTCGAGTTCTCAAAACATTCAGTACTTC.

The chain is built from TRBV19 and TRBJ1-4; the D gene is possibly TRBD1 (6 bases). From germline, CDR1 is LNHDA and CDR2 SQIVND (reference sequence). The CDR3 contains 12 residues. The V gene lost 3 bases and the J gene lost 10 bases, with 9 bases spanning the gap. The CDR3: CASSIGQLKLFF. DNA of the CDR3: TGTGCCAGTAGTATCGGACAGTTAAAACTGTTTTTT. The full variable domain, its missing parts supplied by reference TRBV19 and TRBJ1-4, is DGGITQSPKYLFRKEGQNVTLSCEQNLNHDAMYWYRQDPGQGLRLIYYSQIVNDFQKGDIAEGYSVSREKKESFPLTVTSAQKNPTAFYLCASSIGQLKLFFGSGTQLSVL.

This chain uses TRBV2 with TRBJ2-3; D remains ambiguous. The V and J ends lost 1 base and 2 bases respectively, with 10 bases between them. This CDR3 region has 15 residues. Germline lookup yields CDR1 SNHLY and CDR2 FYNNEI. The CDR3 DNA sequence: TGTGCCAGCAGTGAAGGGAGCAGCTACACAGATACGCAGTATTTT. The encoded protein is CASSEGSSYTDTQYF.

This clone has only one observation. V is TRBV7-6 and J is TRBJ1-5; no clear D. The CDR3 is 14 residues long. Germline assignment: CDR1 SGHVS and CDR2 FNYEAQ. V was clipped by 0 bases and J by 7 bases, with 10 bases between them. The CDR3 region has the DNA TGTGCCAGCAGCTTAGCGGGCAGGCTACAGCCCCAGCATTTT. Its translation: CASSLAGRLQPQHF.

This chain connects TRBV7-9 to TRBJ1-2; tentatively, D is TRBD1 (6 bases). The germline V and J ends were trimmed by 2 bases and 4 bases, with 14 bases remaining between them. CDR1 SEHNR and CDR2 FQNEAQ come from the germline V gene (reference sequence). The CDR3 is 15 amino acids. CDR3: CASSLPLGHGYGYTF. CDR3 bases: TGTGCCAGCAGCTTACCCCTGGGACACGGCTATGGCTACACCTTC.

This chain uses TRBV9 with TRBJ1-2; 8 bases are shared with TRBD1. The germline V gene has CDR1 SGDLS and CDR2 YYNGEE. This CDR3 has 15 residues. J gave up 8 bases and V 3 bases, and 12 bases lay outside the gene matches. In DNA form, the CDR3 reads TGTGCCAGCAGCGACGGGGGGACAGGACGGGAAGGCTACACCTTC. Protein product: CASSDGGTGREGYTF.

CDR3 loop: CASSLFRPGGREQYF. In DNA form, the CDR3 reads TGTGCCAGCAGTTTATTTCGGCCAGGGGGTCGGGAGCAGTACTTC. V usage is TRBV27 and J usage is TRBJ2-7, with TRBD1 matching over 7 bases. Trimming at V came to 1 base and at J to 7 bases, leaving 10 bases not matched to a gene. The CDR3 consists of 15 residues. Germline lookup yields CDR1 MNHEY and CDR2 SMNVEV (reference sequence).

The J gene is TRBJ1-2, the V gene TRBV6-5, with D perhaps TRBD1 (5 bases). V lost 6 bases, J lost 4 bases, and 9 bases lay in between. Germline V gives CDR1 MNHEY, CDR2 SVGAGI. CDR3 size: 12 residues. The CDR3 loop is CASSPGGYGYTF. The CDR3 bases are TGTGCCAGCAGCCCCGGGGGCTATGGCTACACCTTC.